This entry concerns a single T cell receptor beta chain. Antigen unknown. The data originate from a study of vaccination and CD4 T cells after COVID-19. Study in general: Cells received overlapping spike peptides from SARS-CoV-2, HCoV-NL63, HCoV-OC43 and HCoV-229E as stimulation.

The V gene's germline CDR1 is DFQATT and CDR2 SNEGSKA (reference sequence). The ends lost 0 bases at V and 8 bases at J; junction bases unmatched: 9. The length of the CDR3 is 16 residues. Treatment indicated: approximately 9-day PBMC culture with coronavirus spike peptide pools or control peptides (ViraFEST assay). Once obtained from cultured CD4+ T cells, the DNA was sequenced using the Oncomine TCR Beta short-read assay. Each CDR3 protein is one row after TCRdb ran MiXCR on the PCR reads. The table shows 9,000 to 13,000 distinct CDR3 sequences, with less than 65% occurring only once. The chain combines TRBV20-1 with TRBJ2-1; 11 nucleotides agree with TRBD2. The sample here was CD4+ T cells from blood, cultured in vitro, taken before SARS-CoV-2 vaccination. This TCR was sampled from a human donor who had recovered from COVID-19. In DNA form, the CDR3 reads TGCAGTGCTAGAGATGGCCGACTAGCGGGATCGTATGAGCAGTTCTTC. The encoded protein is CSARDGRLAGSYEQFF.